Sequencing of this T cell receptor beta chain was carried out in a study of shared clonotypes between healthy human individuals. This CDR3 spans 15 amino acids. V was pared by 0 bases and J by 1 base, with 9 bases between. CDR1 is ENHRY and CDR2 is SYGVKD in the germline V gene. Profiled with immunoSEQ multiplex PCR; TCRdb holds only in-frame clones, not every one. The table has about 640,000 clones, approximately 75% seen once. This receptor was taken from a woman in her thirties in good health. The chain recombines TRBV10-3 with TRBJ1-1; no reliable D call. Sequences were obtained from memory CD4+ T cells sorted from blood. Sample subset: CD45RA-negative fraction. The CDR3 nucleotides read TGTGCCATCAGTGAGTCGACACAGACGAACACTGAAGCTTTCTTT. Encoded protein: CAISESTQTNTEAFF.